The 14 T cell receptor beta chains below come from one sample, sequenced in a study of cytomegalovirus exposure and HLA in healthy donors. The PCR employed 60 Vbeta primers together with 13 Jbeta primers. Sequenced by immunoSEQ multiplex PCR; TCRdb stores in-frame clones only, minus some. The sample includes roughly 110,000 clones, roughly 82% of them seen just once. The sequencing sample was made of PBMCs. The receptors were sampled from a man aged 50 or older in good health and CMV-seronegative.

The chain combines TRBV9 with TRBJ2-5; 8 bases are a match to TRBD2. With 0 bases clipped from V and 4 bases from J, the junction kept 5 bases outside the gene matches. The germline gives CDR1 SGDLS, CDR2 YYNGEE. The CDR3 runs 15 residues. CDR3 protein: CASSVGLAGAETQYF. In DNA form, the CDR3 reads TGTGCCAGCAGCGTAGGCCTAGCGGGTGCAGAGACCCAGTACTTC. Together with reference TRBV9 and TRBJ2-5, the CDR3 gives the full variable domain: DSGVTQTPKHLITATGQRVTLRCSPRSGDLSVYWYQQSLDQGLQFLIQYYNGEERAKGNILERFSAQQFPDLHSELNLSSLELGDSALYFCASSVGLAGAETQYFGPGTRLLVL.

The DNA of the CDR3 is TGTGCCAGTAGAGTTAGCGCGGGGCACCAAGAGACCCAGTACTTC. Its protein product is CASRVSAGHQETQYF. V is TRBV19 and J is TRBJ2-5; TRBD2 is a possible D gene (6 bases). V lost 6 bases, J lost 0 bases, and 14 bases lay in between. The germline CDR1 and CDR2 sequences are LNHDA and SQIVND (reference sequence). This CDR3 comprises 15 residues.

This clone was seen only a few times. This sequence joins TRBV5-1 and TRBJ1-1, with D hard to call. The CDR3 is 12 residues long. The germline gives CDR1 SGHRS, CDR2 YFSETQ. V was trimmed by 1 base and J by 5 bases, leaving 6 bases between them. The CDR3 DNA sequence: TGCGCCAGCAGCTTGCCGGGGACTGAAGCTTTCTTT. Translating it yields CASSLPGTEAFF.

The CDR3 DNA reads as TGCGCCAGCAGCTTGCCTAGCGGATACAATGAGCAGTTCTTC. Protein product: CASSLPSGYNEQFF. J is TRBJ2-1 and V is TRBV5-1, with 7 nucleotides matching TRBD2. There are 14 residues in the CDR3. Trimming at V came to 1 base and at J to 4 bases, leaving 2 bases not matched to a gene. In germline, CDR1 is SGHRS, CDR2 YFSETQ.

The chain is built from TRBV11-2 and TRBJ1-1; D is perhaps TRBD1 (5 bases). CDR1 SGHAT and CDR2 FQNNGV come from the germline V gene. This CDR3 contains 15 residues. Trimming left V 5 bases short and J 1 base short, with 14 bases between. CDR3 residues: CASSLFGGGNTEAFF. DNA for the CDR3: TGTGCCAGCAGCCTCTTTGGGGGAGGGAACACTGAAGCTTTCTTT.

The chain carries TRBV7-9 and TRBJ1-1; D is possibly TRBD1 (5 bases). The CDR3 contains 11 residues. V lost 2 bases, J lost 7 bases, and 5 bases lay in between. Germline V gene sequence: CDR1 SEHNR, CDR2 FQNEAQ (reference sequence). DNA of the CDR3: TGTGCCAGCAGCTTAAGGGGTGAAGCTTTCTTT. It encodes CASSLRGEAFF.

A few counts support this clone. The J gene is TRBJ2-1, the V gene TRBV29-1; a weak D match, TRBD2 (6 bases). The V gene's germline CDR1 is SQVTM and CDR2 ANQGSEA. Trimming pared 6 bases from V and 4 bases from J, leaving 22 bases between. The CDR3 runs 16 residues. The CDR3 DNA is TGCAGCGTGGAGGGGCCCAACAGAAGGACGTACAATGAGCAGTTCTTC. As protein: CSVEGPNRRTYNEQFF.

J is TRBJ1-5 and V is TRBV15; 7 nucleotides align to TRBD1. Germline CDR1 LNHNV, CDR2 YYDKDF (reference sequence). The CDR3 spans 16 residues. The junction had 10 bases not matched to a gene; V was cut back by 2 bases and J by 6 bases. The chain's CDR3 is CATSRSRQGLGQPQHF. The CDR3 region has the DNA TGTGCCACCAGCAGAAGCCGACAGGGACTAGGTCAGCCCCAGCATTTT.

The gene calls are TRBV7-8 and TRBJ1-4; tentatively, D is TRBD1 (5 bases). In germline, CDR1 is SGHVS, CDR2 FQNEAQ. Trimming stripped 5 bases from V and 6 bases from J, with 10 bases between. The CDR3 totals 13 residues. The CDR3 sequence is CASSTDKDEKLFF. The CDR3 coding sequence is TGTGCCAGCAGCACGGACAAGGATGAAAAACTGTTTTTT.

This chain links TRBV6-5 with TRBJ1-2, with D hard to call. The CDR3 has 14 residues. Trimming shortened V by 2 bases and J by 0 bases, and 7 bases separated the two germline ends. CDR1 and CDR2 (germline): MNHEY, SVGAGI. The CDR3 nucleotides are TGTGCCAGCAGTTACGAGGGAACTAACTATGGCTACACCTTC. It specifies CASSYEGTNYGYTF.

The chain recombines TRBV5-1 with TRBJ1-2; D is ambiguous. CDR1 is SGHRS, CDR2 YFSETQ, per germline. V was cut by 3 bases and J by 1 base, with 7 bases left in between. The CDR3 covers 13 residues. CDR3 sequence (DNA): TGCGCCAGCAGCTCTAGTAGTAACTATGGCTACACCTTC. This sequence encodes CASSSSSNYGYTF. The entire variable domain, with the rest obtained from reference TRBV5-1 and TRBJ1-2, is as follows: KAGVTQTPRYLIKTRGQQVTLSCSPISGHRSVSWYQQTPGQGLQFLFEYFSETQRNKGNFPGRFSGRQFSNSRSEMNVSTLELGDSALYLCASSSSSNYGYTFGSGTRLTVV.

This clone was observed a handful of times. The V and J genes are TRBV4-3 and TRBJ2-1, with TRBD2 matching 8 bases. Trimming at V came to 1 base and at J to 1 base, leaving 6 bases not matched to a gene. Germline V gene data show CDR1 as LGHNA and CDR2 as YSLEER. The length of the CDR3 is 17 residues. The CDR3 DNA sequence: TGCGCCAGCAGCCAAGTAGCGGGAACTAGGTCCTACAATGAGCAGTTCTTC. It encodes CASSQVAGTRSYNEQFF.

The rearrangement uses TRBV7-9 and TRBJ2-4; 11 bases line up with TRBD2. Germline V gives CDR1 SEHNR, CDR2 FQNEAQ (reference sequence). The V segment lost 4 bases and the J segment 4 bases; nucleotides outside the gene matches: 9. The CDR3 is 17 amino acids. The CDR3 DNA sequence: TGTGCCAGCAGCTCGCCCCAGTTAGCGGGGGGGAAAAACATTCAGTACTTC. Amino acid sequence: CASSSPQLAGGKNIQYF.

The gene calls are TRBV4-1 and TRBJ2-3; D gene ambiguous. Germline values: CDR1 MGHRA, CDR2 YSYEKL. The CDR3 sequence is 13 residues long. V lost 6 bases and J lost 2, with 9 bases in between. DNA of the CDR3: TGCGCCAGCAGGCGATCCGACACAGATACGCAGTATTTT. Amino acid sequence: CASRRSDTDTQYF.